This is a list of T cell receptor beta chains from one sample in a study of neoadjuvant nivolumab and ipilimumab in lung cancer. Assay used: immunoSEQ multiplex PCR; TCRdb lists only in-frame clones, some missing. The sample contains a few thousand clones, approximately 81% of which appear only once. The sequencing here drew on peripheral blood, taken after neoadjuvant nivolumab, alone or with ipilimumab, at or shortly before surgery. The receptors come from an adult with non-small cell lung cancer. The CDR3 runs from the conserved cysteine through the conserved F or W. The D gene is left open where the match is weak. Where a row states a size, it is once, few, many or the class of an expanded clone; other rows omit it.

-	large	TRBV29-1	TRBJ1-3	CSVAISSGNTIYF	TGCAGCGTTGCCATTTCCTCTGGAAACACCATATATTTT
TRBD1	-	TRBV2	TRBJ2-7	CASRDRVSEQYF	TGTGCCAGCAGGGACAGGGTGTCCGAGCAGTACTTC
-	-	TRBV10-2	TRBJ2-7	CASSGPSSNYEQYF	TGCGCCAGCAGTGGGCCTTCTAGCAACTACGAGCAGTACTTC
TRBD1	once	TRBV6-5	TRBJ1-1	CASSLTGYTEAFF	TGTGCCAGCAGCCTGACAGGGTACACTGAAGCTTTCTTT
-	once	TRBV4-2	TRBJ1-1	CASSQVSRVDEAFF	TGTGCCAGCAGCCAAGTCTCTAGGGTTGACGAAGCTTTCTTT
TRBD1	-	TRBV5-1	TRBJ2-7	CASSLGQGDYEQYF	TGCGCCAGCAGCCTCGGACAGGGGGACTACGAGCAGTACTTC
TRBD2	-	TRBV5-1	TRBJ2-2	CASSPGTSGGNTGELFF	TGCGCCAGCAGCCCCGGGACTAGCGGGGGGAACACCGGGGAGCTGTTTTTT
-	few	TRBV2	TRBJ2-4	CASSPRTAGKNIQYF	TGTGCCAGCTCGCCGAGGACAGCGGGCAAAAACATTCAGTACTTC
TRBD2	few	TRBV7-8	TRBJ2-7	CASSLLGGYEQYF	TGTGCCAGCAGCCTTCTCGGGGGGTACGAGCAGTACTTC
-	-	TRBV29-1	TRBJ1-1	CSVRTATNTEAFF	TGCAGCGTGCGGACAGCAACAAACACTGAAGCTTTCTTT
-	once	TRBV5-1	TRBJ1-1	CASSLEAPSNTEAFF	TGCGCCAGCAGCTTGGAAGCCCCTTCGAACACTGAAGCTTTCTTT
TRBD1	-	TRBV2	TRBJ2-7	CASSRQGFSYEQYF	TGTGCCAGCAGCCGACAGGGATTCTCCTACGAGCAGTACTTC
TRBD1	-	TRBV4-1	TRBJ2-7	CASSPGQGSYEQYF	TGCGCCAGCAGCCCCGGACAGGGTTCCTACGAGCAGTACTTC
-	-	TRBV29-1	TRBJ2-3	CSAKTASGSTQYF	TGCAGCGCGAAGACAGCCTCGGGGAGTACGCAGTATTTT
TRBD1	few	TRBV2	TRBJ2-2	CASRGTGGTGELFF	TGTGCCAGCAGAGGGACAGGAGGGACCGGGGAGCTGTTTTTT
-	-	TRBV2	TRBJ1-3	CASSGLNPGNTIYF	TGTGCCAGCAGTGGACTCAACCCCGGAAACACCATATATTTT
-	-	TRBV20-1	TRBJ2-3	CSALGDTQYF	TGCAGTGCTCTAGGAGATACGCAGTATTTT
-	-	TRBV28	TRBJ1-2	CASSLRSDSFYGYTF	TGTGCCAGCAGTTTACGGTCCGACAGTTTCTATGGCTACACCTTC
-	-	TRBV5-4	TRBJ2-5	CASARRAQETQYF	TGTGCCAGCGCCCGGCGGGCTCAAGAGACCCAGTACTTC
-	-	TRBV10-3	TRBJ1-1	CAISQKGEDTEAFF	TGTGCCATCAGTCAGAAAGGGGAGGACACTGAAGCTTTCTTT
TRBD2	-	TRBV6-1	TRBJ2-3	CASSGLAGRVTDTQYF	TGTGCCAGCAGTGGACTAGCGGGGCGGGTCACAGATACGCAGTATTTT
TRBD2	-	TRBV29-1	TRBJ2-5	CSVISGSGQETQYF	TGCAGCGTTATTAGCGGGAGTGGTCAAGAGACCCAGTACTTC
-	-	TRBV10-2	TRBJ2-3	CASSEPGQSTDTQYF	TGCGCCAGCAGTGAACCGGGACAATCGACAGATACGCAGTATTTT
-	-	TRBV4-1	TRBJ2-1	CASSQVTARRGEQFF	TGCGCCAGCAGCCAAGTCACGGCGCGACGGGGTGAGCAGTTCTTC
-	-	TRBV5-4	TRBJ2-7	CASSLEVRDEQYF	TGTGCCAGCAGCTTGGAAGTGAGGGACGAGCAGTACTTC
-	-	TRBV29-1	TRBJ2-4	CSVYRGNIQYF	TGCAGCGTTTACCGGGGAAACATTCAGTACTTC
TRBD2	-	TRBV2	TRBJ2-3	CASSYTGLAGGGADTQYF	TGTGCCAGCAGTTATACGGGACTAGCGGGAGGTGGGGCAGATACGCAGTATTTT
-	-	TRBV5-4	TRBJ2-1	CASSPWDRRETEQFF	TGTGCCAGCAGCCCTTGGGACAGACGGGAGACCGAGCAGTTCTTC